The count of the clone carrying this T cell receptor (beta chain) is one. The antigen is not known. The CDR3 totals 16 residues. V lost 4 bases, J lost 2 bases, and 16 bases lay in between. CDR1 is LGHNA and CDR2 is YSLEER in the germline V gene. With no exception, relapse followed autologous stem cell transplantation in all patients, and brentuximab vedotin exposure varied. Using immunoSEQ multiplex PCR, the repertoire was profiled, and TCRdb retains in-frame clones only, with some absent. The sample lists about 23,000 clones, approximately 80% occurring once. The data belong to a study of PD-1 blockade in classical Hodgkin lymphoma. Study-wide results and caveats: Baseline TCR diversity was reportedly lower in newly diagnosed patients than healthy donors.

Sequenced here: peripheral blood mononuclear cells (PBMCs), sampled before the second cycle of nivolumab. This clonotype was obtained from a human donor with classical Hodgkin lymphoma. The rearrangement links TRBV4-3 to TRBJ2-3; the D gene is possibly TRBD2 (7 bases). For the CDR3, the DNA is TGCGCCAGCAGCCTCAGGGGCGGGAGTCCCACAGATACGCAGTATTTT. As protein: CASSLRGGSPTDTQYF.